The entry that follows covers one T cell receptor (beta chain) sequence. Its antigen is still unknown. This sample is drawn from a study of cytotoxic CD8 clonotypes in ibrutinib-treated CLL. Turning to the study itself: Among responders, roughly 25 were partial and 2 complete; after median around 68 months, about 15 stayed remitted and some 12 progressed.

Study-wide results and caveats: Clonotypes that were public were uncommon, and they contracted or stayed stable on treatment. Sampling times differed between sustained-remission and progressing patients.

Researchers set a sequencing depth target of 1 in 200,000 to 1 in 1 million T cells. Sequencing was performed with immunoSEQ multiplex PCR; in TCRdb, only in-frame clones are kept and a portion is missing. The sample has approximately 170,000 clones, roughly 90% seen once. The CDR3 contains 16 residues. Per the germline V gene, CDR1 is MRHNA and CDR2 is SNTAGT. The V segment lost 3 bases and the J segment 1 base; nucleotides outside the gene matches: 4. The V gene is TRBV6-4, the J gene TRBJ2-3, with 10 bases matching TRBD2. Sample: PBMCs, taken at disease progression, from a patient treated with ibrutinib. This TCR derives from a human donor with chronic lymphocytic leukemia. This CDR3 is CASSEGLAGGTDTQYF. CDR3 bases: TGTGCCAGCAGTGAAGGGCTAGCGGGGGGCACAGATACGCAGTATTTT.